The 16 T cell receptor beta chains below come from one sample, sequenced in a study of identical twins. TCRdb re-derived calls from the 5' RACE reads in MiXCR, one entry per CDR3 protein. This sample yields more than 1.5 million distinct CDR3 sequences, of which around 29% are seen a single time; approximately 0.25% belongs to the top ten. Source material: cord blood. Receptor source: a newborn girl in good health.

The rearrangement joins TRBV7-9 to TRBJ1-2; 12 nucleotides agree with TRBD1. V trimming: 1 base; J trimming: 0 bases; junction bases outside the gene matches: 6. Germline V gene lookup returns CDR1 SEHNR and CDR2 FQNEAQ (reference sequence). This CDR3 has 18 residues. The CDR3 protein is CASSLGGQGAHANYGYTF. CDR3 nucleotides: TGTGCCAGCAGCTTAGGGGGACAGGGGGCGCATGCTAACTATGGCTACACCTTC.

V gene TRBV2 combines with J gene TRBJ2-3; possibly TRBD2 for D (6 bases). V was trimmed by 4 bases and J by 1 base, leaving 9 bases between them. Germline values: CDR1 SNHLY, CDR2 FYNNEI. CDR3 size: 14 residues. CDR3 DNA sequence: TGTGCCAGCAGTGTCCCTAGCGGCACAGATACGCAGTATTTT. Its protein is CASSVPSGTDTQYF.

This chain uses TRBV27 with TRBJ1-5; the D is unclear. Between the trimmed V and J ends, which lost 2 bases and 0 bases, there was a span of 14 bases. The germline V gene has CDR1 MNHEY and CDR2 SMNVEV (reference sequence). The CDR3 covers 17 residues. The CDR3 sequence: CASSLTPTPYSNQPQHF. CDR3 bases: TGTGCCAGCAGTTTAACCCCGACACCGTATAGCAATCAGCCCCAGCATTTT.

This chain links TRBV6-6 with TRBJ1-2; a possible D gene is TRBD1 (5 bases). The V gene's germline CDR1 is MNHNY and CDR2 SVGAGI (reference sequence). The CDR3 contains 15 residues. V was clipped by 0 bases and J by 1 base, with 9 bases between them. CDR3 sequence reads: CASSYSEGRNYGYTF. The CDR3, as DNA: TGTGCCAGCAGTTACTCGGAGGGGCGTAACTATGGCTACACCTTC.

This sequence joins TRBV6-5 and TRBJ2-1; 7 bases align to TRBD2. CDR3 size: 15 residues. Germline-derived CDR1 and CDR2 are MNHEY and SVGAGI. The J segment lost 7 bases and the V segment lost 0 bases, leaving 6 bases of the junction unmatched. DNA for the CDR3: TGTGCCAGCAGTTACTCGATTGGAGCGGGGAATGAGCAGTTCTTC. Amino acid sequence: CASSYSIGAGNEQFF.

The gene calls are TRBV12-3 or TRBV12-4 and TRBJ1-1; no reliable D call. V dropped 1 base and J dropped 1 base, with 10 bases sitting between them. The CDR3 totals 15 residues. In nucleotides, the CDR3 is TGTGCCAGCAGTTTAGTTCCCGGGCAGAACACTGAAGCTTTCTTT. Translated: CASSLVPGQNTEAFF.

The chain joins TRBV2 to TRBJ2-5; possibly TRBD2 for D (6 bases). V dropped 9 bases and J dropped 11 bases, with 34 bases sitting between them. Germline lookup yields CDR1 SNHLY and CDR2 FYNNEI. The CDR3 totals 17 residues. CDR3: CARSLASGDWATNEQYF. The CDR3 DNA follows: TGTGCCAGAAGCCTAGCGTCGGGGGACTGGGCTACGAATGAGCAGTACTTC.

J is TRBJ2-7 and V is TRBV20-1, with D possibly being TRBD2 (6 bases). The ends were cut back, 0 bases at V and 0 bases at J, with 12 bases in the middle. The CDR3 length is 15 residues. Germline V gene data show CDR1 as DFQATT and CDR2 as SNEGSKA (reference sequence). CDR3 coding DNA: TGCAGTGCTAGAGATTGGACTACCAGCTCCTACGAGCAGTACTTC. Its protein product is CSARDWTTSSYEQYF.

V and J are TRBV2 and TRBJ2-1, with D tentatively TRBD1 or TRBD2 (5 bases each). Germline V CDR1 and CDR2: SNHLY, FYNNEI. Trimming shortened V by 6 bases and J by 8 bases, and 14 bases separated the two germline ends. The CDR3 spans 13 residues. The CDR3, as DNA: TGTGCCAGCAGGACCGGGGCTTCCCATGAGCAGTTCTTC. It encodes CASRTGASHEQFF.

A few counts support this clonotype. This sequence joins TRBV4-2 and TRBJ2-7, with TRBD2 matching over 9 bases. After removal of 0 bases from V and 2 bases from J, the junction contained 5 bases not matched to a gene. CDR1 and CDR2 (germline): LGHNA, YNFKEQ. The CDR3 length is 16 residues. This chain's CDR3 is CASSQDGVAGAYEQYF. CDR3 coding DNA: TGTGCCAGCAGCCAAGACGGGGTAGCGGGAGCCTACGAGCAGTACTTC.

This sequence joins TRBV12-3 or TRBV12-4 and TRBJ2-7; TRBD2 matches at 10 bases. V shed 3 bases, J shed 7 bases, and the junction held 9 bases outside the gene matches. This CDR3 has 15 residues. The CDR3 region is CASSFRLAGPNEQYF. CDR3 sequence (DNA): TGTGCCAGCAGTTTTAGACTAGCGGGCCCCAATGAGCAGTACTTC.

The chain employs TRBV6-5 and TRBJ1-1; TRBD1 matches at 7 bases. Germline lookup yields CDR1 MNHEY and CDR2 SVGAGI. Unmatched junction bases numbered 6, after V lost 5 bases and J lost 0 bases. The CDR3 sequence is 15 residues long. CDR3 amino acids: CASSTDRAMNTEAFF. CDR3 nucleotides: TGTGCCAGCAGTACTGACAGGGCCATGAACACTGAAGCTTTCTTT.

The chain recombines TRBV12-3 or TRBV12-4 with TRBJ1-2; D is perhaps TRBD1 (6 bases). The CDR3 is made up of 16 amino acids. Trimming pared 3 bases from V and 12 bases from J, leaving 26 bases between. For the CDR3, the DNA is TGTGCCAGCAGTTTTTTTGTCTCCTCTCCGGAGGGGGGCCACACCTTC. Protein: CASSFFVSSPEGGHTF.

This clonotype was picked up a small number of times. CDR3 in amino acids: CAISAEAETQYF. DNA of the CDR3: TGTGCCATCAGTGCCGAGGCCGAGACCCAGTACTTC. The chain uses TRBV10-3 and TRBJ2-5, with D uncertain. Germline CDR1 and CDR2: ENHRY and SYGVKD. V was clipped by 4 bases and J by 5 bases, with 8 bases between them. The CDR3 is made up of 12 amino acids.

In this sample, this clonotype turned up a few times. A much more abundant neighbour one base away suggests this may be a read error. The gene calls are TRBV5-1 and TRBJ2-7, with D perhaps matching TRBD1 (5 bases). The germline CDR1 and CDR2 sequences are SGHRS and YFSETQ. V lost 4 bases to trimming and J lost 2 bases, with 10 bases between them. This CDR3 is built from 13 residues. The CDR3: CASSPDRPYEQYF. DNA for the CDR3: TGCGCCAGCAGCCCAGACAGACCCTACGAGCAGTACTTC. The variable domain in full, with the rest retrieved from reference TRBV5-1 and TRBJ2-7, is KAGVTQTPRYLIKTRGQQVTLSCSPISGHRSVSWYQQTPGQGLQFLFEYFSETQRNKGNFPGRFSGRQFSNSRSEMNVSTLELGDSALYLCASSPDRPYEQYFGPGTRLTVT.

The chain uses TRBV4-2 and TRBJ2-3, with 11 nucleotides matching TRBD2. CDR3 length equals 16 residues. The V segment lost 1 base and the J segment 5 bases; nucleotides outside the gene matches: 5. Germline-derived CDR1 and CDR2 are LGHNA and YNFKEQ. The CDR3 nucleotides read TGTGCCAGCAGCCAAGGTAGCGGGGGGGCCGGAGATACGCAGTATTTT. It translates to CASSQGSGGAGDTQYF.